This is a list of T cell receptor beta chains from one sample in a study of blood T cell repertoires in COVID-19. The method was immunoSEQ multiplex PCR; TCRdb's version includes in-frame clones alone and lacks a portion of them. The sample lists some 330,000 clones; roughly 90% were seen once. The sequenced sample was peripheral blood. These receptor sequences come from a woman aged 25 to 39 with COVID-19, enrolled during active disease. Both conserved end residues are part of each CDR3. Each record gives: J gene, V gene, D gene, clone size, CDR3 protein, CDR3 DNA. The D gene is left open where the match is weak. For some rows the clone size is stated as once, few or many, or as a class when expanded; others skip it.

TRBJ2-5 TRBV18 . . CASSPGVSAEETQYF TGTGCCAGCTCACCCGGGGTATCCGCCGAAGAGACCCAGTACTTC
TRBJ1-5 TRBV2 . . CASRTGNQPQHF TGTGCCAGCAGGACAGGCAATCAGCCCCAGCATTTT
TRBJ1-2 TRBV3-1/TRBV3-2 TRBD1 . CASSQNGQANYGYTF TGTGCCAGCAGCCAGAACGGACAGGCTAACTATGGCTACACCTTC
TRBJ1-2 TRBV7-6 . once CASSPGGYTF TGTGCCAGCAGCCCAGGAGGCTACACCTTC
TRBJ1-3 TRBV7-6 . . CASSLVAVGHSGNTIYF TGTGCCAGCAGCTTAGTAGCTGTCGGACACTCTGGAAACACCATATATTTT
TRBJ1-2 TRBV6-5 TRBD1 once CATRRGQGNYGYTF TGTGCCACTCGGAGGGGACAGGGAAACTATGGCTACACCTTC
TRBJ1-6 TRBV27 TRBD1 once CASTGQGRGNSPLHF TGTGCCAGCACCGGACAGGGGCGAGGGAATTCACCCCTCCACTTT
TRBJ2-3 TRBV3-1/TRBV3-2 TRBD1 . CASSQIRGRTDTQYF TGTGCCAGCAGCCAAATAAGGGGGCGCACAGATACGCAGTATTTT
TRBJ1-1 TRBV4-3 TRBD1 . CASSEADRDTTEAFF TGCGCCAGCAGCGAAGCGGACAGGGATACCACTGAAGCTTTCTTT
TRBJ2-1 TRBV6-2/TRBV6-3 TRBD1 . CASSYLNRDRVLNEQFF TGTGCCAGCAGTTACCTGAACCGGGACAGGGTTTTAAATGAGCAGTTCTTC
TRBJ1-2 TRBV10-2 . . CASRDRGQVIYGYTF TGCGCCAGCAGGGACCGGGGACAAGTAATCTATGGCTACACCTTC
TRBJ2-4 TRBV5-6 TRBD2 . CASSFSGGMDYIQYF TGTGCCAGCAGCTTTAGCGGGGGGATGGATTACATTCAGTACTTC
TRBJ1-5 TRBV6-5 . . CASSYRVVYSNQPQHF TGTGCCAGCAGTTACCGGGTGGTTTATAGCAATCAGCCCCAGCATTTT
TRBJ2-5 TRBV7-9 . . CASSLGPGPQETQYF TGTGCCAGCAGCTTAGGGCCGGGTCCCCAAGAGACCCAGTACTTC
TRBJ2-3 TRBV3-1/TRBV3-2 TRBD2 . CASSLPIGTSGGAGGDTQYF TGTGCCAGCAGCCTCCCCATAGGGACTAGCGGGGGGGCAGGCGGAGATACGCAGTATTTT
TRBJ1-2 TRBV28 . . CASSSGVYGYTF TGTGCCAGCAGTTCGGGAGTCTATGGCTACACCTTC
TRBJ1-5 TRBV18 . . CASSPSQGGNQPQHF TGTGCCAGCTCACCGTCCCAGGGTGGCAATCAGCCCCAGCATTTT
TRBJ1-3 TRBV11-2 TRBD1 . CASSGSGGSSGNTIYF TGTGCCAGCAGCGGATCAGGGGGGAGCTCTGGAAACACCATATATTTT
TRBJ1-6 TRBV18 . . CASSPRRDGSPLHF TGTGCCAGCTCACCCAGGAGGGACGGGTCACCCCTCCACTTT
TRBJ1-1 TRBV19 . . CASSILGRGSIPEAFF TGTGCCAGTAGTATCCTGGGCAGGGGAAGTATTCCTGAAGCTTTCTTT
TRBJ1-4 TRBV15 . . CATSLRTVNEKLFF TGTGCCACCAGCCTCAGGACAGTTAATGAAAAACTGTTTTTT
TRBJ2-1 TRBV11-3 TRBD2 . CASSLVSGGPVNEQFF TGTGCCAGCAGCTTAGTGAGCGGGGGCCCGGTAAATGAGCAGTTCTTC
TRBJ1-2 TRBV7-6 TRBD1 . CASSLAGTGVGGYTF TGTGCCAGCAGCTTAGCGGGTACAGGGGTGGGAGGCTACACCTTC
TRBJ2-5 TRBV5-1 . . CASSLGSAQVETQYF TGCGCCAGCAGCTTGGGATCTGCACAGGTAGAGACCCAGTACTTC
TRBJ1-2 TRBV7-2 . few CASSLGPDYGYTF TGTGCCAGCAGCTTAGGCCCAGACTATGGCTACACCTTC
TRBJ2-2 TRBV3-1/TRBV3-2 TRBD1 . CASSSRDRGSGELFF TGTGCCAGCAGCAGCCGGGACAGGGGTTCCGGGGAGCTGTTTTTT
TRBJ1-6 TRBV4-3 . . CASSQDEQSPLHF TGCGCCAGCAGCCAAGATGAACAATCACCCCTCCACTTT
TRBJ1-1 TRBV4-1 . . CASSQVLDSEAFF TGCGCCAGCAGCCAAGTATTAGACAGTGAAGCTTTCTTT
TRBJ1-2 TRBV5-5 . . CASSEASGYGYTF TGTGCCAGCAGCGAGGCCTCGGGCTATGGCTACACCTTC
TRBJ1-1 TRBV10-2 . . CASSEVGGNTEAFF TGCGCCAGCAGTGAGGTAGGAGGGAACACTGAAGCTTTCTTT
TRBJ1-6 TRBV6-5 TRBD1 . CASSSGTGYYNSPLHF TGTGCCAGCAGTTCGGGGACAGGCTACTATAATTCACCCCTCCACTTT
TRBJ1-5 TRBV27 . . CASGDYSNQPQHF TGTGCCAGTGGGGACTATAGCAATCAGCCCCAGCATTTT
TRBJ2-5 TRBV18 . . CASSPNQGGKETQYF TGTGCCAGCTCACCCAACCAGGGTGGGAAAGAGACCCAGTACTTC
TRBJ2-3 TRBV2 TRBD2 . CASGGLATDTQYF TGTGCCAGCGGAGGACTAGCAACAGATACGCAGTATTTT
TRBJ1-2 TRBV10-3 . . CAISPGSYGYTF TGTGCCATCAGTCCAGGCTCCTATGGCTACACCTTC
TRBJ2-3 TRBV9 TRBD2 . CASSSRGGLAGDGTDTQYF TGTGCCAGCAGCTCACGGGGCGGTCTAGCGGGGGATGGCACAGATACGCAGTATTTT
TRBJ2-7 TRBV2 . . CASKQRYYEQYF TGTGCCAGCAAACAGCGGTACTACGAGCAGTACTTC
TRBJ1-2 TRBV19 . . CASTLRQVDGYTF TGTGCCAGTACATTGAGACAGGTGGATGGCTACACCTTC
TRBJ1-1 TRBV4-3 . . CASSQERAANTEAFF TGCGCCAGCAGCCAAGAGAGAGCCGCGAACACTGAAGCTTTCTTT
TRBJ1-5 TRBV10-3 . . CAISESGGNQPQHF TGTGCCATCAGTGAGTCCGGGGGGAATCAGCCCCAGCATTTT
TRBJ1-2 TRBV7-9 . . CASSWGQGINTF .
TRBJ1-5 TRBV19 . . CASSMIAGSNQPQHF TGTGCCAGTAGTATGATCGCAGGGAGCAATCAGCCCCAGCATTTT
TRBJ1-1 TRBV5-3 TRBD1 . CARTPTGVNTEAFF TGTGCCAGAACGCCGACAGGGGTGAACACTGAAGCTTTCTTT
TRBJ2-7 TRBV6-5 TRBD2 . CASSSSLADSYEQYF TGTGCCAGCAGTAGCTCTCTAGCGGACTCCTACGAGCAGTACTTC
TRBJ2-7 TRBV7-9 TRBD1 . CASSFGDSFYEQYF TGTGCCAGCAGCTTTGGGGACAGTTTCTACGAGCAGTACTTC
TRBJ2-3 TRBV5-4 . few CASSRARTDTQYF TGTGCCAGCAGCCGAGCGCGCACTGATACGCAGTATTTT